The 8 T cell receptor beta chains below all came from one sample that was sequenced in a study of cytomegalovirus exposure and HLA in healthy donors. Primers for the PCR totalled 60 Vbeta and 13 Jbeta. TCRdb's table, derived via immunoSEQ multiplex PCR, lists solely in-frame clones and lacks some. This repertoire shows over 95,000 clones, approximately 80% found once; its top ten account for roughly 5.9%. Sample: PBMCs. These receptors came from a woman in her 30s in good health and CMV-seropositive.

The chain recombines TRBV11-2 with TRBJ1-1, with 12 nucleotides matching TRBD1. The germline V gene has CDR1 SGHAT and CDR2 FQNNGV. J lost 4 bases, V lost 3 bases, and 6 bases had no gene match. This CDR3 is built from 16 residues. The CDR3 region has the DNA TGTGCCAGCAGCTTCGGGGACAGGGGGCGGGGCACTGAAGCTTTCTTT. Its translation is CASSFGDRGRGTEAFF.

The chain employs TRBV6-1 and TRBJ1-2, with 7 bases aligning to TRBD1. The CDR3 sequence is 15 residues long. Germline V gives CDR1 MNHNS, CDR2 SASEGT. V trimming: 3 bases; J trimming: 5 bases; junction bases outside the gene matches: 9. This CDR3 is CASSDPQGQTYGYTF. CDR3 DNA sequence: TGTGCCAGCAGTGACCCGCAGGGACAGACATATGGCTACACCTTC.

The rearrangement uses TRBV5-4 and TRBJ1-5; D perhaps matches TRBD1 (6 bases). This CDR3 contains 13 residues. Per germline, CDR1 SGHNT and CDR2 YYREEE (reference sequence). Trimming stripped 0 bases from V and 7 bases from J, with 8 bases between. Here the CDR3 reads CASSLGGGQPQHF. CDR3 sequence (DNA): TGTGCCAGCAGCTTGGGAGGGGGACAGCCCCAGCATTTT. Full variable domain (outside the CDR3, taken from reference TRBV5-4 and TRBJ1-5): ETGVTQSPTHLIKTRGQQVTLRCSSQSGHNTVSWYQQALGQGPQFIFQYYREEENGRGNFPPRFSGLQFPNYSSELNVNALELDDSALYLCASSLGGGQPQHFGDGTRLSIL.

V is TRBV11-3 and J is TRBJ1-1; TRBD1 is a possible D gene (6 bases). Trimming shortened V by 4 bases and J by 0 bases, and 12 bases separated the two germline ends. The germline V gene has CDR1 SGHNT and CDR2 YENEEA. The CDR3 totals 15 residues. Here the CDR3 DNA reads TGTGCCAGCAGCTCACTACAGGGCATGAACACTGAAGCTTTCTTT. Protein sequence: CASSSLQGMNTEAFF.

The rearrangement links TRBV18 to TRBJ2-3; the match to TRBD1 covers 9 bases. Germline V gene lookup returns CDR1 KGHSH and CDR2 LQKENI. Trimming took 3 bases from V and 2 from J; bases not matched to a gene: 6. The CDR3 runs 16 residues. The CDR3 region is CASSPPGQGYTDTQYF. The CDR3 nucleotides read TGTGCCAGCTCACCTCCGGGACAGGGATACACAGATACGCAGTATTTT.

The chain couples TRBV29-1 to TRBJ2-7; D may be TRBD1 (6 bases). This CDR3 spans 18 amino acids. Germline-derived CDR1 and CDR2 are SQVTM and ANQGSEA. Trimming removed 1 base at V and 2 bases at J, with 24 bases between. CDR3 nucleotide sequence: TGCAGCGTTGAAGTCTTCTCCGGGACACCGGCCAAAACCTACGAGCAGTACTTC. This codes for CSVEVFSGTPAKTYEQYF.

The chain is built from TRBV6-1 and TRBJ2-7; 8 bases align to TRBD2. The CDR3 length is 15 residues. V trimming: 0 bases; J trimming: 6 bases; junction bases outside the gene matches: 7. Germline V gene lookup returns CDR1 MNHNS and CDR2 SASEGT. The CDR3 DNA reads TGTGCCAGCAGTGAAGCGGCAGCGGGAGTTTCCGAGCAGTACTTC. It yields the protein CASSEAAAGVSEQYF.

The chain employs TRBV5-4 and TRBJ2-5, with D uncertain. Germline CDR1 reads SGHNT; CDR2 reads YYREEE (reference sequence). The V end was cut by 2 bases, the J end by 1 base, with 9 bases between. This CDR3 is 14 amino acids long. The CDR3 DNA reads TGTGCCAGCAGCTTTATAGCAGCCCAAGAGACCCAGTACTTC. Protein: CASSFIAAQETQYF.